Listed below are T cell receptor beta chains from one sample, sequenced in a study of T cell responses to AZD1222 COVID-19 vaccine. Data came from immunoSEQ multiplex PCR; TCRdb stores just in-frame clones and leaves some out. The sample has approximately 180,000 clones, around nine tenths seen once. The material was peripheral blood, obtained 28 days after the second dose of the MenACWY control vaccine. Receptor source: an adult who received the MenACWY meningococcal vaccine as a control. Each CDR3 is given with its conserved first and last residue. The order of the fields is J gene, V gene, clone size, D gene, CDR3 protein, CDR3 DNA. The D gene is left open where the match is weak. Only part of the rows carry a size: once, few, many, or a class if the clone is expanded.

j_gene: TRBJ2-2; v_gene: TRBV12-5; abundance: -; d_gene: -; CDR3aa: CASGPGAFSTGELFF; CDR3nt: TGTGCTAGTGGTCCTGGAGCGTTCTCCACCGGGGAGCTGTTTTTT
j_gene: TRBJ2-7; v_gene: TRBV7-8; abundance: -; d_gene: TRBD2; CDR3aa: CASSVNSGRGDEQYF; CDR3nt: TGTGCCAGCAGCGTCAATAGCGGGAGAGGCGACGAGCAGTACTTC
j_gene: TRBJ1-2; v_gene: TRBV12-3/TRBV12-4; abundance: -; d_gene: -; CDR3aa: CASSLITGYGYTF; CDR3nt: TGTGCCAGCAGTTTAATTACAGGGTACGGCTACACCTTC
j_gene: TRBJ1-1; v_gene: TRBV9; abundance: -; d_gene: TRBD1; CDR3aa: CASSAAGTGGANTEAFF; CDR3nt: TGTGCCAGCAGCGCCGCCGGGACAGGGGGCGCGAACACTGAAGCTTTCTTT
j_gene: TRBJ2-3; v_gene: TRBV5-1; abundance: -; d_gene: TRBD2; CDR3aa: CASSWTSGVTDTQYF; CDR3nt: TGCGCCAGCAGCTGGACTAGCGGGGTCACAGATACGCAGTATTTT
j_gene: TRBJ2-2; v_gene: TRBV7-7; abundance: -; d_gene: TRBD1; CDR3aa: CASSPDQGARTGELFF; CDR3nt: TGTGCCAGCAGCCCAGACCAGGGGGCTCGCACCGGGGAGCTGTTTTTT
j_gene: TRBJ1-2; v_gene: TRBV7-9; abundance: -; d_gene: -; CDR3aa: CASSLEAGKGGYTF; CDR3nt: TGTGCCAGCAGCTTAGAGGCAGGGAAGGGTGGCTACACCTTC
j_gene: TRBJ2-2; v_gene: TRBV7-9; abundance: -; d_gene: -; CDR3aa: CASSILWLAFDTGELFF; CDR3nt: TGTGCCAGCAGTATTTTATGGCTGGCCTTCGACACCGGGGAGCTGTTTTTT
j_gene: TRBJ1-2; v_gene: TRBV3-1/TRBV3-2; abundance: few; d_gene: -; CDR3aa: CASSQEARAGDFYGYTF; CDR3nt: TGTGCCAGCAGCCAAGAGGCGAGGGCAGGGGATTTCTATGGCTACACCTTC
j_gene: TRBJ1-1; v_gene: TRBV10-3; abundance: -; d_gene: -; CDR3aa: CAISVDLDTEAFF; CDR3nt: TGTGCCATCAGTGTAGACCTGGACACTGAAGCTTTCTTT
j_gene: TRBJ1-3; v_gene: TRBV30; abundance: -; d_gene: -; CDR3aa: CAWSWQGRGNTIYF; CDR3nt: TGTGCCTGGTCATGGCAGGGGCGAGGAAACACCATATATTTT
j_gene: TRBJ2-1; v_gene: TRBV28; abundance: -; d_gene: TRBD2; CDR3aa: CASSSPAGGPTNEQFF; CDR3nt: TGTGCCAGCAGTTCCCCCGCGGGGGGTCCCACAAATGAGCAGTTCTTC
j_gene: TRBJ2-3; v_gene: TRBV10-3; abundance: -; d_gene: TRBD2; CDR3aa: CAIRLAGSTDTQYF; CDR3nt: TGTGCCATCAGACTAGCGGGGAGCACAGATACGCAGTATTTT
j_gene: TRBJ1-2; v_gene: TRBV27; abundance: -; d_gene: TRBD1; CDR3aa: CASSLADRVDGYTF; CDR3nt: TGTGCCAGCAGTTTAGCCGACAGGGTAGATGGCTACACCTTC
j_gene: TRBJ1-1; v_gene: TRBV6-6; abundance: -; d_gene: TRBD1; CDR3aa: CASPRGSGTEAFF; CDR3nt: TGTGCCAGTCCCAGGGGGAGCGGCACTGAAGCTTTCTTT
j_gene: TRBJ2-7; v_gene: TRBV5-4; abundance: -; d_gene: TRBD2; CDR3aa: CASSLASGAEQYF; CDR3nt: TGTGCCAGCAGCTTGGCTAGCGGGGCAGAGCAGTACTTC
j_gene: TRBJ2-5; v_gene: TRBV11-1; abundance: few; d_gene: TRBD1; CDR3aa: CASSLRDREETQYF; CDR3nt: TGTGCCAGCAGCTTGAGGGACAGGGAGGAGACCCAGTACTTC
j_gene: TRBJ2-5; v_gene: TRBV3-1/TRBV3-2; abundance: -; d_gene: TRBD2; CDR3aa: CASSFRTRSQETQYF; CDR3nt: TGTGCCAGCAGCTTTCGGACTAGATCTCAAGAGACCCAGTACTTC
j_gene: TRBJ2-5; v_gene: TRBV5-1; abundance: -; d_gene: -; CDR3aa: CASSLLRWGEQETQYF; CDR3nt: TGCGCCAGCAGCCTTCTAAGATGGGGGGAACAAGAGACCCAGTACTTC
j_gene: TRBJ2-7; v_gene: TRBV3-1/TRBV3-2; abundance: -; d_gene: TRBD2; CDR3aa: CASSQDLAGTGEQYF; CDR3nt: TGTGCCAGCAGCCAAGACCTAGCGGGTACGGGAGAGCAGTACTTC
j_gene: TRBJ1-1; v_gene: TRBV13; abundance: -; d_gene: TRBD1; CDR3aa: CASSTQGGNTEAFF; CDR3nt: TGTGCCAGCAGCACACAGGGGGGGAACACTGAAGCTTTCTTT
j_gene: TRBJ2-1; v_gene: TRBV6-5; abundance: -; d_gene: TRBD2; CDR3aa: CASRRGAGESNEQFF; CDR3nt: TGTGCCAGCAGAAGAGGAGCGGGAGAATCGAATGAGCAGTTCTTC
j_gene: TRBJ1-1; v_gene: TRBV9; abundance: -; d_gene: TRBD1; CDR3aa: CASSFTGEGTEAFF; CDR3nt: TGTGCCAGCAGCTTTACAGGGGAAGGGACTGAAGCTTTCTTT
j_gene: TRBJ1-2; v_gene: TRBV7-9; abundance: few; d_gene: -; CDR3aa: CASSYGDYGYTF; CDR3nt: TGTGCCAGCAGCTATGGAGACTATGGCTACACCTTC
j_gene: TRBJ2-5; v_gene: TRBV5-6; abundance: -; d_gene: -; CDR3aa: CASSRTTMETQYF; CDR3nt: TGTGCCAGCAGCCGTACTACGATGGAGACCCAGTACTTC
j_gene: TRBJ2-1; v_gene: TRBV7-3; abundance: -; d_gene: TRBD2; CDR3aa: CASSLSGGRAPNEQFF; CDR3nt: TGTGCCAGCAGCTTAAGCGGCGGGAGGGCCCCCAATGAGCAGTTCTTC
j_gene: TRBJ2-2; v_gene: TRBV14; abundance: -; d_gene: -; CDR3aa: CASSQVWGLANTGELFF; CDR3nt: TGTGCCAGCAGCCAAGTTTGGGGGCTAGCGAACACCGGGGAGCTGTTTTTT
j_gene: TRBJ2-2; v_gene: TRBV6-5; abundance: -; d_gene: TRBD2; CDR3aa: CASSYWAGVTGELFF; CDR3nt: TGTGCCAGCAGTTATTGGGCGGGAGTAACCGGGGAGCTGTTTTTT
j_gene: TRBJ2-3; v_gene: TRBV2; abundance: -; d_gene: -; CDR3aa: CASSESRPSSTDTQYF; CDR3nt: TGTGCCAGCAGTGAAAGCAGGCCATCTAGCACAGATACGCAGTATTTT
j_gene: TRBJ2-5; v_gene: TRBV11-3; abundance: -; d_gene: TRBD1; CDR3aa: CASSPPTGPETQYF; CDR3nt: TGTGCCAGCAGCCCCCCGACAGGGCCCGAGACCCAGTACTTC
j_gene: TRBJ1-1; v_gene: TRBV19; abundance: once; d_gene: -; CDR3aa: CATAGSQGHTEAFF; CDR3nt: TGTGCCACCGCGGGATCGCAGGGTCACACTGAAGCTTTCTTT
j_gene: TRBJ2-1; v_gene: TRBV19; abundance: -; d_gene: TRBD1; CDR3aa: CASSKLTGGKDNEQFF; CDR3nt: TGTGCCAGTAGTAAGCTTACAGGGGGGAAAGACAATGAGCAGTTCTTC
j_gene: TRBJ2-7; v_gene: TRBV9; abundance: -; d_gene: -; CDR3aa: CASSATGTIWSEQYF; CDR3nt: TGTGCCAGCAGTGCTACCGGGACAATTTGGAGCGAGCAGTACTTC
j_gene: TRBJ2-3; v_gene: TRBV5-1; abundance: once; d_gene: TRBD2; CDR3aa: CASSLGTLAVLTDTQYF; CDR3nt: TGCGCCAGCAGCTTGGGGACCCTAGCGGTCTTGACAGATACGCAGTATTTT
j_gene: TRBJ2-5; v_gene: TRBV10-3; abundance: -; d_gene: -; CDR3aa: CAAGETEETQYF; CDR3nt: TGTGCCGCAGGGGAGACAGAAGAGACCCAGTACTTC
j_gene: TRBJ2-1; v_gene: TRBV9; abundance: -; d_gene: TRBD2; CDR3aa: CARGGDSNNEQFF; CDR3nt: TGTGCCCGCGGGGGGGACTCTAACAATGAGCAGTTCTTC
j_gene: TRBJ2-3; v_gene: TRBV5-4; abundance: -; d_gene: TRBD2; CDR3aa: CASSARTSGSTDTQYF; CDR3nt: TGTGCCAGCAGCGCCCGGACTAGCGGTAGCACAGATACGCAGTATTTT
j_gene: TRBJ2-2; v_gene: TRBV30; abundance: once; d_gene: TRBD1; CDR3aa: CAWTTGTGTGELFF; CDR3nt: TGTGCCTGGACTACCGGGACAGGGACCGGGGAGCTGTTTTTT
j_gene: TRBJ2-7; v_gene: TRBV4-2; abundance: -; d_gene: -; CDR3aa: CASSPSRTSAYEQYF; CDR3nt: TGTGCCAGCAGCCCGTCTCGGACTTCAGCCTACGAGCAGTACTTC
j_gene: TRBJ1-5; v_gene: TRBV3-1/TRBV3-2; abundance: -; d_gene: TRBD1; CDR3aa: CASSLRTGDQPQHF; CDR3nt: TGTGCCAGCAGCCTCCGGACAGGGGATCAGCCCCAGCATTTT
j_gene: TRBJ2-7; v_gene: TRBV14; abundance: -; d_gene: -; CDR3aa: CASSQGGAVSYEQYF; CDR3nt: TGTGCCAGCAGCCAAGGGGGAGCGGTCTCCTACGAGCAGTACTTC
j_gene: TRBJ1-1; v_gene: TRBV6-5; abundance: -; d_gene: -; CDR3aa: CASKRTLINYAEAFF; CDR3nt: TGTGCCAGCAAAAGGACTCTCATCAATTACGCTGAAGCTTTCTTT
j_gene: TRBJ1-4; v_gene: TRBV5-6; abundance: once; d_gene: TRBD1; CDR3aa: CASSENLDRVEKLFF; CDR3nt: TGTGCCAGCAGCGAGAACTTAGACAGGGTTGAAAAACTGTTTTTT
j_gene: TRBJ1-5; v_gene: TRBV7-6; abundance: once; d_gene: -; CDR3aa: CASSVGPGGNQPQHF; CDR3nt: TGTGCCAGCAGCGTCGGTCCCGGGGGCAATCAGCCCCAGCATTTT
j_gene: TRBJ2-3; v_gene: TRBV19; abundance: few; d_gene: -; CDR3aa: CASSRIQDYLALSGDTQYF; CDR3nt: TGTGCCAGTAGCCGTATCCAAGACTACCTCGCTCTGTCCGGAGATACGCAGTATTTT
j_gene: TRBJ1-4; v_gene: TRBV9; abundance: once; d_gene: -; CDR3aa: CASSAPTNEKLFF; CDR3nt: TGTGCCAGCAGCGCCCCAACTAATGAAAAACTGTTTTTT
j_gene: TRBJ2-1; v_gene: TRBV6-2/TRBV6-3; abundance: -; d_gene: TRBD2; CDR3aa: CASSYALAGVSEQFF; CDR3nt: TGTGCCAGCAGTTACGCTCTAGCGGGAGTTTCGGAGCAGTTCTTC
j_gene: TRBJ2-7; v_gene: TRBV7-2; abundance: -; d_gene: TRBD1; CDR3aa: CASSHGTEPSEQYF; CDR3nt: TGTGCCAGCAGCCACGGGACAGAGCCTAGCGAGCAGTACTTC
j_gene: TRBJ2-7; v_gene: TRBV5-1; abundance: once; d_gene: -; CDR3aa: CASSLGAARDTHEQYF; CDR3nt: TGCGCCAGCAGCTTGGGGGCCGCGCGGGATACCCACGAGCAGTACTTC
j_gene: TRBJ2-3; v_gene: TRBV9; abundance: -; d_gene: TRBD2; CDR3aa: CASSVSGSTDTQYF; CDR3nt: TGTGCCAGCAGCGTTAGCGGGAGCACAGATACGCAGTATTTT
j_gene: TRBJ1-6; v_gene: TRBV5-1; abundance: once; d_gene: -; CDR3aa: CASSPSRAGQDSPLHF; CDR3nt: TGCGCCAGCAGCCCGTCAAGGGCAGGGCAGGATTCACCCCTCCACTTT
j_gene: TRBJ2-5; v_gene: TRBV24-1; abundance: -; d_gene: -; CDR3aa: CATSDPPGETQYF; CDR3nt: TGTGCCACCAGTGACCCGCCTGGGGAGACCCAGTACTTC